A selection of T cell receptor beta chains follows, all from one sample in a study of T cell repertoires in ileal Crohn's disease. Generated by immunoSEQ multiplex PCR, the TCRdb table keeps only in-frame clones and is missing some. In the table there are roughly 17,000 clones, 92% of which are singletons. The sequenced sample consisted of ileal tissue. The receptor set was obtained from an adult with Crohn's disease. The CDR3 runs from the conserved cysteine through the conserved F or W. Fields, in order: J gene, V gene, clone size, CDR3 length, D gene, CDR3 DNA, CDR3 protein. A D gene is named only where the DNA matches it firmly. For some rows the clone size is stated as once, few or many, or as a class when expanded; others skip it.

j_gene: TRBJ2-7; v_gene: TRBV5-4; abundance: -; len: 13; d_gene: TRBD2; CDR3nt: TGTGCCAGCAGCTGGGGGAGGGATTACGAGCAGTACTTC; CDR3aa: CASSWGRDYEQYF
j_gene: TRBJ2-3; v_gene: TRBV5-4; abundance: -; len: 17; d_gene: -; CDR3nt: TGTGCCAGCAGCCCGCCACCTTCCATCAGCCTCCTGGATACGCAGTATTTT; CDR3aa: CASSPPPSISLLDTQYF
j_gene: TRBJ1-1; v_gene: TRBV29-1; abundance: -; len: 15; d_gene: -; CDR3nt: TGCAGCGTTTTGAGCTCGACAAGGCCCAACACTGAAGCTTTCTTT; CDR3aa: CSVLSSTRPNTEAFF
j_gene: TRBJ1-1; v_gene: TRBV5-1; abundance: -; len: 14; d_gene: TRBD1; CDR3nt: TGCGCCAGCAGCTTGGCCCAGGGGGGGACTGAAGCTTTCTTT; CDR3aa: CASSLAQGGTEAFF
j_gene: TRBJ1-5; v_gene: TRBV6-1; abundance: -; len: 14; d_gene: TRBD1; CDR3nt: TGTGCCAGCAGTGGTGGGGCAGGGGGGCAGCCCCAGCATTTT; CDR3aa: CASSGGAGGQPQHF
j_gene: TRBJ2-5; v_gene: TRBV10-3; abundance: -; len: 15; d_gene: -; CDR3nt: TGTGCCATCAGTGAGGAGCCACCGAACGGAGAGACCCAGTACTTC; CDR3aa: CAISEEPPNGETQYF
j_gene: TRBJ2-5; v_gene: TRBV23-1; abundance: -; len: 18; d_gene: TRBD2; CDR3nt: TGCGCCAGCAGTTTGGTCTTCGTTTTGCGGGGGGCCCGAGAGACCCAGTACTTC; CDR3aa: CASSLVFVLRGARETQYF
j_gene: TRBJ2-5; v_gene: TRBV7-2; abundance: -; len: 16; d_gene: TRBD2; CDR3nt: TGTGCCAGCAGCCAAGGACTAGCGGGGCTTAAAGAGACCCAGTACTTC; CDR3aa: CASSQGLAGLKETQYF
j_gene: TRBJ2-6; v_gene: TRBV5-6; abundance: -; len: 15; d_gene: -; CDR3nt: TGTGCCAGCAGCTTATATAGCTCTGGGGCCAACGTCCTGACTTTC; CDR3aa: CASSLYSSGANVLTF
j_gene: TRBJ2-3; v_gene: TRBV5-1; abundance: -; len: 14; d_gene: -; CDR3nt: TGCGCCAGCAGCCACAGGCAGGGCACAGATACGCAGTATTTT; CDR3aa: CASSHRQGTDTQYF
j_gene: TRBJ1-2; v_gene: TRBV6-4; abundance: -; len: 12; d_gene: -; CDR3nt: TGTGCCAGGCTAACGTGTAACTATGGCTACACCTTC; CDR3aa: CARLTCNYGYTF
j_gene: TRBJ2-6; v_gene: TRBV19; abundance: once; len: 14; d_gene: -; CDR3nt: TGTGCCAGTAGAGGGGACTCTGGGGCCAACGTCCTGACTTTC; CDR3aa: CASRGDSGANVLTF
j_gene: TRBJ1-2; v_gene: TRBV4-2; abundance: -; len: 13; d_gene: TRBD1; CDR3nt: TGTGCCAGCAGCCAAGACAGGGGGCTTGGCTACACCTTC; CDR3aa: CASSQDRGLGYTF
j_gene: TRBJ2-1; v_gene: TRBV19; abundance: -; len: 13; d_gene: -; CDR3nt: TGTGCCAGTAGTAGAGGGACGCCTATAGAGCAGTTCTTC; CDR3aa: CASSRGTPIEQFF
j_gene: TRBJ2-7; v_gene: TRBV28; abundance: -; len: 14; d_gene: -; CDR3nt: TGTGCCAGCCACGCGGCAGGCTTGGGCTACGAGCAGTACTTC; CDR3aa: CASHAAGLGYEQYF
j_gene: TRBJ1-2; v_gene: TRBV5-1; abundance: -; len: 14; d_gene: TRBD1; CDR3nt: TGCGCCAGCAGCTTTGGACAGGGGGGTTATGGCTACACCTTC; CDR3aa: CASSFGQGGYGYTF
j_gene: TRBJ2-5; v_gene: TRBV20-1; abundance: -; len: 11; d_gene: -; CDR3nt: TGCAGTGCTTACTATGACCCAGGGCAGTACTTC; CDR3aa: CSAYYDPGQYF
j_gene: TRBJ2-2; v_gene: TRBV2; abundance: -; len: 16; d_gene: TRBD2; CDR3nt: TGTGCCAGCAGTATCCAAGCGGGGGGGCCCACCGGGGAGCTGTTTTTT; CDR3aa: CASSIQAGGPTGELFF
j_gene: TRBJ1-1; v_gene: TRBV28; abundance: once; len: 16; d_gene: TRBD1; CDR3nt: TGTGCCAGCAGTATGACAGGGGGGTTCCTTGTTGATGAAGCTTTCTTT; CDR3aa: CASSMTGGFLVDEAFF
j_gene: TRBJ2-3; v_gene: TRBV28; abundance: -; len: 14; d_gene: -; CDR3nt: TGTGCGGGGGGACGGGGCGATAGCACAGATACGCAGTATTTT; CDR3aa: CAGGRGDSTDTQYF
j_gene: TRBJ1-2; v_gene: TRBV7-8; abundance: -; len: 14; d_gene: -; CDR3nt: TGTGCCAGCAGCTTAGACGGAGGGAACTATGGCTACACCTTC; CDR3aa: CASSLDGGNYGYTF
j_gene: TRBJ1-5; v_gene: TRBV9; abundance: -; len: 14; d_gene: -; CDR3nt: TGTGCCAGCAGCGCCACAGGGTCGAATCAGCCCCAGCATTTT; CDR3aa: CASSATGSNQPQHF
j_gene: TRBJ2-3; v_gene: TRBV21-1; abundance: -; len: 16; d_gene: -; CDR3nt: TGTGCCAGCAGCCGGGAGCGGGGGCAGAGCACAGATACGCAGTATTTT; CDR3aa: CASSRERGQSTDTQYF
j_gene: TRBJ1-1; v_gene: TRBV5-1; abundance: -; len: 17; d_gene: TRBD1; CDR3nt: TGCGCCAGCAGCTTGGGATTTGGGACAGGGCGGGGCACTGAAGCTTTCTTT; CDR3aa: CASSLGFGTGRGTEAFF
j_gene: TRBJ1-2; v_gene: TRBV6-6; abundance: -; len: 12; d_gene: TRBD1; CDR3nt: TGTGCCAGCCAGACAGGGGAACGGGGCTACACCTTC; CDR3aa: CASQTGERGYTF
j_gene: TRBJ1-1; v_gene: TRBV19; abundance: once; len: 13; d_gene: -; CDR3nt: TGTGCCAGTATGTCTATAGTGAACACTGAAGCTTTCTTT; CDR3aa: CASMSIVNTEAFF
j_gene: TRBJ2-3; v_gene: TRBV5-4; abundance: -; len: 14; d_gene: -; CDR3nt: TGTGCCAGCAGCTTGTGGCGGGGCACAGATACGCAGTATTTT; CDR3aa: CASSLWRGTDTQYF
j_gene: TRBJ1-5; v_gene: TRBV27; abundance: -; len: 15; d_gene: -; CDR3nt: TGTGCCAGCAGTTTAGGCAGGGGTGGCAATCAGCCCCAGCATTTT; CDR3aa: CASSLGRGGNQPQHF
j_gene: TRBJ2-6; v_gene: TRBV21-1; abundance: -; len: 22; d_gene: -; CDR3nt: TGTGCCAGCAGCAAAAGCGAATCGGGGGGTCCGGCAGGAGCCTCTGGGGCCAACGTCCTGACTTTC; CDR3aa: CASSKSESGGPAGASGANVLTF
j_gene: TRBJ1-5; v_gene: TRBV18; abundance: -; len: 15; d_gene: TRBD1; CDR3nt: TGTGCCAGCTCACCAAGGGGGCGCGACAATCAGCCCCAGCATTTT; CDR3aa: CASSPRGRDNQPQHF
j_gene: TRBJ1-2; v_gene: TRBV14; abundance: -; len: 17; d_gene: TRBD1; CDR3nt: TGTGCCAGCAGCCAAGATTTGGGACAGGGGGGACCTTATGGCTACACCTTC; CDR3aa: CASSQDLGQGGPYGYTF
j_gene: TRBJ2-1; v_gene: TRBV18; abundance: -; len: 16; d_gene: -; CDR3nt: TGTGCCAGCTCACCACCGAGACGTAAGGGGTGGAATGAGCAGTTCTTC; CDR3aa: CASSPPRRKGWNEQFF
j_gene: TRBJ2-5; v_gene: TRBV5-1; abundance: -; len: 15; d_gene: TRBD1; CDR3nt: TGCGCCAGCAGCTCAAGTACAGGGGGACAAGAGACCCAGTACTTC; CDR3aa: CASSSSTGGQETQYF
j_gene: TRBJ2-5; v_gene: TRBV7-2; abundance: once; len: 16; d_gene: -; CDR3nt: TGTGCCAGCAGCCCGGGGGCCGGGACAGCTAAAGAGACCCAGTACTTC; CDR3aa: CASSPGAGTAKETQYF
j_gene: TRBJ1-6; v_gene: TRBV5-5; abundance: -; len: 17; d_gene: -; CDR3nt: TGTGCCAGCAGCTCAGCGGCGGGTGCACAGGCTTCTTCACCCCTCCACTTT; CDR3aa: CASSSAAGAQASSPLHF
j_gene: TRBJ2-7; v_gene: TRBV4-1; abundance: -; len: 14; d_gene: TRBD1; CDR3nt: TGCGCCAGCAGCACCAGACAGGGGAACCACGAGCAGTACTTC; CDR3aa: CASSTRQGNHEQYF
j_gene: TRBJ1-1; v_gene: TRBV11-2; abundance: -; len: 17; d_gene: -; CDR3nt: TGTGCCAGCAGCCAACGCCCATTGGGATACAGAGACACTGAAGCTTTCTTT; CDR3aa: CASSQRPLGYRDTEAFF
j_gene: TRBJ2-5; v_gene: TRBV7-9; abundance: -; len: 17; d_gene: TRBD1; CDR3nt: TGTGCCAGCAGCCTTAATTCCGGGACAGGGGGCCATGGGACCCAGTACTTC; CDR3aa: CASSLNSGTGGHGTQYF
j_gene: TRBJ2-1; v_gene: TRBV7-2; abundance: -; len: 15; d_gene: TRBD2; CDR3nt: TGTGCCAGCAGCTCGGTTATGGTGCGGGGGAATGAGCAGTTCTTC; CDR3aa: CASSSVMVRGNEQFF
j_gene: TRBJ2-5; v_gene: TRBV6-5; abundance: -; len: 15; d_gene: -; CDR3nt: TGTGCCAGCAAGGTGTTCGGGGGATCTTTGGAGACCCAGTACTTC; CDR3aa: CASKVFGGSLETQYF
j_gene: TRBJ2-5; v_gene: TRBV4-2; abundance: once; len: 16; d_gene: -; CDR3nt: TGTGCCAGCAGCCAAGTTTGGTCAGGCTACCAAGAGACCCAGTACTTC; CDR3aa: CASSQVWSGYQETQYF
j_gene: TRBJ1-4; v_gene: TRBV4-1; abundance: once; len: 15; d_gene: -; CDR3nt: TGCGCCAGCAGCCAAGAGAGGGGAACTAATGAAAAACTGTTTTTT; CDR3aa: CASSQERGTNEKLFF
j_gene: TRBJ1-1; v_gene: TRBV28; abundance: -; len: 14; d_gene: -; CDR3nt: TGTGCCAGCAGTTTAAAGGGCAGCTACACTGAAGCTTTCTTT; CDR3aa: CASSLKGSYTEAFF
j_gene: TRBJ2-7; v_gene: TRBV28; abundance: -; len: 18; d_gene: -; CDR3nt: TGTGCCAGCAGTTTACGTTTGCTTCGGACAGATATCACCTACGAGCAGTACTTC; CDR3aa: CASSLRLLRTDITYEQYF
j_gene: TRBJ1-2; v_gene: TRBV5-1; abundance: -; len: 12; d_gene: -; CDR3nt: TGCGCCAGCAGAGAGGGAGACTATGGCTACACCTTC; CDR3aa: CASREGDYGYTF
j_gene: TRBJ2-1; v_gene: TRBV6-4; abundance: -; len: 15; d_gene: -; CDR3nt: TGTGCCAGCAGTGACCCCGGGACGGACTACAATGAGCAGTTCTTC; CDR3aa: CASSDPGTDYNEQFF
j_gene: TRBJ1-2; v_gene: TRBV5-4; abundance: -; len: 13; d_gene: -; CDR3nt: TGTGCCAGCAGCTTGCCTGACCCATATGGCTACACCTTC; CDR3aa: CASSLPDPYGYTF
j_gene: TRBJ1-4; v_gene: TRBV19; abundance: -; len: 15; d_gene: TRBD1; CDR3nt: TGTGCCAGTAGTCCCCTCGGGACAGGGGACGAAAAACTGTTTTTT; CDR3aa: CASSPLGTGDEKLFF
j_gene: TRBJ1-2; v_gene: TRBV7-9; abundance: -; len: 12; d_gene: -; CDR3nt: TGTGCCAGCAGGCTCGGGGGCTGGGGCTACACCTTC; CDR3aa: CASRLGGWGYTF
j_gene: TRBJ1-1; v_gene: TRBV11-1; abundance: -; len: 13; d_gene: -; CDR3nt: TGTGCCAGCAGCTTAAATAACAGGAGAGAAGCTTTCTTT; CDR3aa: CASSLNNRREAFF
j_gene: TRBJ2-5; v_gene: TRBV5-1; abundance: -; len: 13; d_gene: -; CDR3nt: TGCGCCAGCAGCTTGGGGACTACAGAGACCCAGTACTTC; CDR3aa: CASSLGTTETQYF
j_gene: TRBJ2-7; v_gene: TRBV6-5; abundance: -; len: 14; d_gene: TRBD1; CDR3nt: TGTGCCACAGGGTACGGGACAGGGCGACACGAGCAGTACTTC; CDR3aa: CATGYGTGRHEQYF
j_gene: TRBJ1-6; v_gene: TRBV5-4; abundance: few; len: 14; d_gene: -; CDR3nt: TGTGCCAGCAGCTTGGAAACAGGAGGAACACCCCTCCACTTT; CDR3aa: CASSLETGGTPLHF